These 31 T cell receptor beta chains originate from one sample sequenced in a study of response to subunit inactivated influenza vaccine. TCRdb used MiXCR to reprocess the RT-PCR reads, holding one entry per CDR3 protein. The sample shows roughly 650,000 distinct CDR3 sequences, approximately 14% of them seen only once. The material was PBMCs from blood, obtained 12 days after vaccination. The receptors were sampled from a man aged 50 or older who received an inactivated influenza vaccine.

This chain joins TRBV12-3 or TRBV12-4 and TRBJ2-3, with D perhaps matching TRBD2 (6 bases). The germline V and J ends were trimmed by 5 bases and 0 bases, with 12 bases remaining between them. The CDR3 length is 15 residues. The CDR3 region is CASSLLAESTDTQYF. CDR3 coding DNA: TGTGCCAGCAGTCTCTTAGCGGAGAGCACAGATACGCAGTATTTT.

This clonotype was found a few times. V gene TRBV24-1 combines with J gene TRBJ2-5; 7 bases map to TRBD1. In germline, CDR1 is KGHDR, CDR2 SFDVKD. V lost 3 bases to trimming and J lost 5 bases; unmatched junction nucleotides: 5. This CDR3 comprises 14 residues. The CDR3 bases are TGTGCCACCAGTGATCCAACAGGGGCCGAGACCCAGTACTTC. Protein: CATSDPTGAETQYF.

V usage is TRBV20-1 and J usage is TRBJ1-6, with 9 bases identical to TRBD1. Germline V gene lookup returns CDR1 DFQATT and CDR2 SNEGSKA (reference sequence). The CDR3 runs 14 residues. The ends lost 2 bases at V and 6 bases at J; junction bases unmatched: 2. CDR3 in amino acids: CSARRDRVNSPLHF. For the CDR3, the DNA is TGCAGTGCTAGACGGGACAGGGTTAATTCACCCCTCCACTTT.

V gene TRBV20-1 combines with J gene TRBJ1-4; a weak D match, TRBD1 (6 bases). Germline V gives CDR1 DFQATT, CDR2 SNEGSKA (reference sequence). The length of the CDR3 is 16 residues. V shed 4 bases and J shed 5 bases, with 20 bases lying between them. This CDR3 is CSATPFGVQGNEKLFF. The CDR3 coding sequence is TGCAGTGCTACTCCCTTTGGTGTGCAGGGGAATGAAAAACTGTTTTTT.

This clonotype appeared a few times. The V gene is TRBV6-1, the J gene TRBJ2-1; weak D call: TRBD2 (7 bases). The CDR3 covers 15 residues. CDR1 MNHNS and CDR2 SASEGT come from the germline V gene. Deletions cut 8 bases from V and 8 bases from J, with 22 bases between. CDR3 DNA sequence: TGTGCCAGCTTTTTCGCTTCGGGGGGCCCAGATGAGCAGTTCTTC. Its translation is CASFFASGGPDEQFF.

CDR3 loop: CASSKRGGAGDTQYF. The DNA for the CDR3 is TGTGCCAGCAGCAAACGGGGGGGCGCAGGAGATACGCAGTATTTT. The genes are TRBV6-1 and TRBJ2-3, with 8 bases lining up with TRBD2. This CDR3 is built from 15 residues. CDR1 and CDR2 (germline): MNHNS, SASEGT. V shed 6 bases, J shed 5 bases, and the junction held 10 bases outside the gene matches.

This clonotype was detected only a few times. The rearrangement links TRBV7-6 to TRBJ2-2; 12 nucleotides align to TRBD1. Trimming cost V 2 bases and J 5 bases; bases outside gene matches: 3. In germline, CDR1 is SGHVS, CDR2 FNYEAQ. The CDR3 runs 16 residues. The CDR3 loop reads CASSLPGQGATGELFF. The CDR3 DNA reads TGTGCCAGCAGCTTACCGGGACAGGGGGCGACCGGGGAGCTGTTTTTT.

This clonotype was seen a few times. CDR3 sequence reads: CATSDHTPPGQVGEQYF. The CDR3 nucleotides read TGTGCCACCAGTGATCACACCCCTCCGGGACAGGTAGGCGAGCAGTACTTC. V is TRBV24-1 and J is TRBJ2-7; 8 bases are shared with TRBD1. CDR1 and CDR2 from the germline V gene are KGHDR and SFDVKD. V dropped 3 bases and J dropped 6; count of bases not matched to a gene: 15. This CDR3 region has 17 residues.

The genes are TRBV7-9 and TRBJ2-7, with D possibly matching TRBD2 (6 bases). Trimming stripped 1 base from V and 2 bases from J, with 9 bases between. The CDR3 is made up of 14 amino acids. Germline values: CDR1 SEHNR, CDR2 FQNEAQ (reference sequence). CDR3 coding DNA: TGTGCCAGCAGCTTAGATGCGGGACCCTACGAGCAGTACTTC. Translating gives CASSLDAGPYEQYF.

The CDR3 DNA reads as TGTGCCAGCAGCGTCAACGGACTTCACACCAGTACCCAAGAGACCCAGTACTTC. This codes for CASSVNGLHTSTQETQYF. The chain has TRBV5-6 and TRBJ2-5; possible D gene TRBD2, 5 bases. Trimming left V 4 bases short and J 1 base short, with 23 bases between. The CDR3 loop spans 18 amino acids. In germline, CDR1 is SGHDT, CDR2 YYEEEE.

This clonotype has only one observation. The chain recombines TRBV27 with TRBJ2-7; D remains ambiguous. V was pared by 2 bases and J by 0 bases, with 11 bases between. Germline lookup yields CDR1 MNHEY and CDR2 SMNVEV (reference sequence). The CDR3 loop spans 15 amino acids. CDR3 coding DNA: TGTGCCAGCAGTTTAAAGGCAGCCTCCTCCTACGAGCAGTACTTC. Residues: CASSLKAASSYEQYF.

This clonotype was seen more than once but under ten times. The chain has TRBV5-1 and TRBJ1-4; tentatively, D is TRBD1 (5 bases). V was pared by 1 base and J by 2 bases, with 12 bases between. Germline V CDR1 and CDR2: SGHRS, YFSETQ. CDR3 length: 16 amino acids. CDR3 sequence: CASSLSRRATNEKLFF. CDR3 nucleotides: TGCGCCAGCAGCTTGTCCCGCAGGGCGACTAATGAAAAACTGTTTTTT.

This clonotype was counted between two and nine times. The J gene is TRBJ2-7, the V gene TRBV6-2 or TRBV6-3, with 11 bases aligning to TRBD2. Germline V gene lookup returns CDR1 MNHEY and CDR2 SVGEGT. This CDR3 spans 18 amino acids. The ends lost 2 bases at V and 3 bases at J; junction bases unmatched: 12. The CDR3, as DNA: TGTGCCAGCAGTTACCATTTGGCACTAGCGGGAGAAGACTACGAGCAGTACTTC. Its protein is CASSYHLALAGEDYEQYF.

This chain joins TRBV27 and TRBJ2-1; 8 positions match TRBD2. CDR3 size: 18 residues. In germline, CDR1 is MNHEY, CDR2 SMNVEV (reference sequence). J lost 2 bases, V lost 0 bases, and 9 bases had no gene match. The CDR3 region is CASSLSPRGVRPYNEQFF. The CDR3 DNA is TGTGCCAGCAGTTTATCGCCGCGGGGGGTCAGGCCCTACAATGAGCAGTTCTTC.

The chain has TRBV5-1 and TRBJ2-2; 7 bases agree with TRBD1. V shed 4 bases, J shed 4 bases, and the junction held 7 bases outside the gene matches. The CDR3 length is 15 residues. In germline, CDR1 is SGHRS, CDR2 YFSETQ. The CDR3 nucleotides read TGCGCCAGCAGCCCGGGGACAGTCCTCACCGGGGAGCTGTTTTTT. It translates to CASSPGTVLTGELFF.

In this sample, this clonotype turned up many times. This sequence joins TRBV10-3 and TRBJ2-7; perhaps TRBD1 as D (6 bases). V was pared by 6 bases and J by 3 bases, with 12 bases between. CDR3 size: 13 residues. Germline values: CDR1 ENHRY, CDR2 SYGVKD. Written as DNA, the CDR3 is TGTGCCATCAGGGACAGACTAAACTACGAGCAGTACTTC. Translating gives CAIRDRLNYEQYF.

V and J are TRBV7-8 and TRBJ2-2; D possibly corresponds to TRBD2 (7 bases). From germline, CDR1 is SGHVS and CDR2 FQNEAQ. The CDR3 has 19 amino acids. Trimming took off 4 bases at V and 2 bases at J, with 23 bases between the two ends. The CDR3 DNA reads as TGTGCCAGCAGCTCCCACCTCACTAGGGGGGGAAAAAACACCGGGGAGCTGTTTTTT. Amino acid sequence: CASSSHLTRGGKNTGELFF.

At least ten counts were recorded for this clonotype. V gene TRBV7-2 combines with J gene TRBJ2-7; D is possibly TRBD1 or TRBD2 (5 bases each). CDR3 length: 14 amino acids. The V gene lost 1 base and the J gene lost 1 base, with 8 bases spanning the gap. CDR1 SGHTA and CDR2 FQGNSA come from the germline V gene. CDR3 bases: TGTGCCAGCAGCTTAGGGGGGTTTTCCTACGAGCAGTACTTC. This encodes CASSLGGFSYEQYF.

This clonotype has only a few counts. CDR3 loop: CASSDQGAGNSPLHF. The DNA for the CDR3 is TGCGCCAGCAGTGACCAGGGGGCGGGTAATTCACCCCTCCACTTT. This chain uses TRBV10-2 with TRBJ1-6; 8 bases align to TRBD1. V shed 3 bases and J 6 bases; nucleotides not matched to a gene: 4. The CDR3 runs to 15 residues. CDR1 WSHSY and CDR2 SAAADI come from the germline V gene.

In this sample, this clonotype turned up a few times. The gene calls are TRBV7-9 and TRBJ2-4; D gene uncertain. Trimming cost V 5 bases and J 9 bases, with 11 bases left between them. Germline V gives CDR1 SEHNR, CDR2 FQNEAQ (reference sequence). There are 12 residues in the CDR3. CDR3 residues: CASSPVQSIQYF. CDR3 in DNA: TGTGCCAGCAGCCCTGTACAGTCCATTCAGTACTTC.

This clonotype was counted at least ten times. The chain carries TRBV3-1 and TRBJ2-1, with D possibly being TRBD1 (5 bases). This CDR3 has 12 residues. Trimming removed 4 bases at V and 10 bases at J, with 11 bases between. Germline V CDR1 and CDR2: LGHDT, YNNKEL (reference sequence). CDR3 coding DNA: TGTGCCAGCAGCCTATCAGGGTTCGAGCAGTTCTTC. Translated, it gives CASSLSGFEQFF.

V is TRBV20-1 and J is TRBJ1-5, with D perhaps matching TRBD1 (6 bases). V gave up 1 base and J gave up 4 bases, with 11 bases separating them. CDR3 length: 14 amino acids. Germline V CDR1 and CDR2: DFQATT, SNEGSKA (reference sequence). The CDR3 region has the DNA TGCAGTGCTAGAGCGGGGGCGTTTAATCAGCCCCAGCATTTT. The encoded protein is CSARAGAFNQPQHF.

The V and J genes are TRBV15 and TRBJ2-7; 11 bases are a match to TRBD2. V was clipped by 4 bases and J by 2 bases; unmatched bases: 1. The germline gives CDR1 LNHNV, CDR2 YYDKDF (reference sequence). The CDR3 runs to 14 residues. The DNA for the CDR3 is TGTGCCACCAGCATGACTAGCGGGACCTACGAGCAGTACTTC. This gives the protein CATSMTSGTYEQYF.

The chain carries TRBV7-2 and TRBJ2-7; 9 nucleotides line up with TRBD1. Germline V gene sequence: CDR1 SGHTA, CDR2 FQGNSA. Trimming cost V 3 bases and J 5 bases; bases outside gene matches: 8. The CDR3 is 15 amino acids. DNA for the CDR3: TGTGCCAGCAGCTTTCCCGGGACAGGGCCCCACGAGCAGTACTTC. Protein product: CASSFPGTGPHEQYF.

The table lists this clonotype with a few counts. The V call is TRBV6-5, the J call TRBJ1-5; D not certain. Deletions cut 5 bases from V and 0 bases from J, with 11 bases between. The CDR3 has 15 residues. Germline lookup yields CDR1 MNHEY and CDR2 SVGAGI. The chain's CDR3 is CASSLQPHSNQPQHF. CDR3 in DNA: TGTGCCAGCAGTCTACAACCACATAGCAATCAGCCCCAGCATTTT.

This clonotype was observed at least ten times. The chain carries TRBV20-1 and TRBJ1-6; 10 nucleotides line up with TRBD1. CDR1 and CDR2 (germline): DFQATT, SNEGSKA (reference sequence). The V gene end was trimmed by 4 bases and the J gene end by 9 bases; junction bases not matched to a gene: 9. The CDR3 is made up of 15 amino acids. Here the CDR3 DNA reads TGCAGTGCTATACTCGGGACAGGGGTTTTTTCACCCCTCCACTTT. It specifies CSAILGTGVFSPLHF.

J is TRBJ2-7 and V is TRBV28, with D possibly matching TRBD1 (6 bases). Looked up from germline, CDR1 is MDHEN and CDR2 is SYDVKM. CDR3 length: 12 residues. V shed 8 bases and J shed 3 bases, with 11 bases lying between them. CDR3 amino acids: CASGRRGYEQYF. The DNA for the CDR3 is TGTGCCAGCGGCCGCAGGGGCTACGAGCAGTACTTC.

This clonotype was detected only a few times. The gene calls are TRBV29-1 and TRBJ1-1; D possibly corresponds to TRBD1 (5 bases). Trimming removed 5 bases at V and 4 bases at J, with 14 bases between. CDR1 SQVTM and CDR2 ANQGSEA come from the germline V gene. This CDR3 contains 13 residues. In nucleotides, the CDR3 is TGCAGCGTTAGCGGACATGGGGGCACTGAAGCTTTCTTT. It is translated as CSVSGHGGTEAFF.

The chain recombines TRBV18 with TRBJ2-1; 8 bases match TRBD1. J was trimmed by 6 bases and V by 3 bases; bases with no gene match: 4. The germline CDR1 and CDR2 sequences are KGHSH and LQKENI. CDR3 length: 14 amino acids. CDR3 DNA: TGTGCCAGCTCACCCCTTGGACAGGGCAATGAGCAGTTCTTC. Translating gives CASSPLGQGNEQFF. Using reference TRBV18 and TRBJ2-1 for the parts outside the CDR3, the full variable domain is NAGVMQNPRHLVRRRGQEARLRCSPMKGHSHVYWYRQLPEEGLKFMVYLQKENIIDESGMPKERFSAEFPKEGPSILRIQQVVRGDSAAYFCASSPLGQGNEQFFGPGTRLTVL.

The gene calls are TRBV7-2 and TRBJ2-7; D may be TRBD1 (6 bases). The germline gives CDR1 SGHTA, CDR2 FQGNSA. V gave up 3 bases and J gave up 0 bases, with 12 bases separating them. The CDR3 covers 15 residues. This CDR3 reads CASSLDSAFSYEQYF. The CDR3 DNA is TGTGCCAGCAGCTTGGACAGTGCCTTCTCCTACGAGCAGTACTTC.

This clonotype occurred a few times. V and J are TRBV12-3 or TRBV12-4 and TRBJ2-7, with TRBD2 matching over 7 bases. Unmatched junction bases numbered 6, after V lost 8 bases and J lost 2 bases. CDR3 size: 13 residues. This chain's CDR3 is CASGGLGTYEQYF. Here the CDR3 DNA reads TGTGCCAGCGGCGGACTAGGTACCTACGAGCAGTACTTC.